The rows below give T cell receptor beta chains drawn from one sample of a study of identical twins. TCRdb re-called the 5' RACE reads through MiXCR, storing one row per CDR3 protein. The sample has about 1.7 million distinct CDR3 sequences; roughly a third are singletons. The sequenced material came from cord blood. These receptors came from a newborn girl in good health. Each CDR3 is given with its conserved first and last residue. Fields, in order: J gene, clone size, V gene, D gene, CDR3 DNA, CDR3 protein. D genes are given only for firm matches. Clone size is given for some rows only: seen once, a few or many times, or a class if the clone is expanded.

J: TRBJ2-4
size: NA
V: TRBV7-6
D: TRBD2
DNA: TGTGCCAGCAGCTTAGCGGCGGGAGGGGGTTATGAGCAGTACTTC
CDR3: CASSLAAGGGYEQYF

J: TRBJ1-1
size: NA
V: TRBV6-6
D: NA
DNA: TGTGCCAGCAGTAAACAGGGTAGTACTGAAGCTTTCTTT
CDR3: CASSKQGSTEAFF

J: TRBJ1-5
size: many
V: TRBV10-3
D: NA
DNA: TGTGCCATCAGTGAGTCAGGGAGCAATCAGCCCCAGCATTTT
CDR3: CAISESGSNQPQHF

J: TRBJ2-7
size: few
V: TRBV6-5
D: TRBD2
DNA: TGTGCCAGCAGTGCCTCGCGTAGCGGGAGGGCCACGGACGAGCAGTACTTC
CDR3: CASSASRSGRATDEQYF

J: TRBJ2-7
size: NA
V: TRBV6-1
D: NA
DNA: TGTGCCAGCTGTACGGGGCCCACCATAGCCAAAAACATTCGGTACTTC
CDR3: CASCTGPTIAKNIRYF

J: TRBJ1-5
size: few
V: TRBV27
D: NA
DNA: TGTGCCAGCAGTTTAGGGGGGTGGGAACCCCAGCATTTT
CDR3: CASSLGGWEPQHF

J: TRBJ2-2
size: NA
V: TRBV12-3/TRBV12-4
D: TRBD2
DNA: TGTGCCAGCAGTTTAACAGCGGGAGTGGACACCGGGGAGCTGTTTTTT
CDR3: CASSLTAGVDTGELFF

J: TRBJ1-2
size: many
V: TRBV29-1
D: NA
DNA: TGCAGCGTTGACAGGGAGGGGACCTATGGCTACACCTTC
CDR3: CSVDREGTYGYTF

J: TRBJ2-1
size: few
V: TRBV28
D: TRBD1
DNA: TGTGCCAGCACCTTGGGGGACAGGGGGATCTACAATGAGCAGTTCTTC
CDR3: CASTLGDRGIYNEQFF

J: TRBJ2-3
size: few
V: TRBV6-5
D: NA
DNA: TGTGCCAGCAGTCTTACTATGGATACGCAGTATTTT
CDR3: CASSLTMDTQYF

J: TRBJ2-7
size: NA
V: TRBV20-1
D: NA
DNA: TGCAGTGCTAGAGATGTCTGGGGGAAGAAGCAGTACTTC
CDR3: CSARDVWGKKQYF

J: TRBJ2-7
size: many
V: TRBV7-9
D: NA
DNA: TGTGCCAGCAGTGCCCTGGGGTACGAGCAGTACTTC
CDR3: CASSALGYEQYF

J: TRBJ2-7
size: NA
V: TRBV4-2
D: TRBD2
DNA: TGTGCCAGCAGCCTCCGTGGAGGGCTAGCGGGGTTCTACAAGCAGTACTTC
CDR3: CASSLRGGLAGFYKQYF

J: TRBJ1-1
size: NA
V: TRBV21-1
D: NA
DNA: TGTGCCAGCACCAGGGACACCCTGAACACTGAAGCTTTCTTT
CDR3: CASTRDTLNTEAFF

J: TRBJ2-5
size: NA
V: TRBV12-3/TRBV12-4
D: TRBD2
DNA: TGTGCCAGCAGTTTACGACTAGCGGGGGGGCTGTACAATGAGCAGTACTTC
CDR3: CASSLRLAGGLYNEQYF

J: TRBJ1-2
size: NA
V: TRBV20-1
D: TRBD1
DNA: TGCAGTGCTAGATTGCCGGGACAGGGCTGTGGCTACACCTTC
CDR3: CSARLPGQGCGYTF

J: TRBJ1-1
size: NA
V: TRBV21-1
D: NA
DNA: TGTGCCAGCAGCAAAGCGGGGGCTGGGGTCACTGAAGCTTTCTTT
CDR3: CASSKAGAGVTEAFF

J: TRBJ2-7
size: NA
V: TRBV20-1
D: NA
DNA: TGCAGTGCTAGAGGACTAAACAATGAGCAGTACTTC
CDR3: CSARGLNNEQYF

J: TRBJ2-1
size: NA
V: TRBV12-3/TRBV12-4
D: NA
DNA: TGTGCCAGCAGCCTTAGCGGTCACTCCTACAATGAGCAGTTCTTC
CDR3: CASSLSGHSYNEQFF

J: TRBJ2-1
size: NA
V: TRBV27
D: TRBD2
DNA: TGTGCCAGCAGTTTATTGGTGATCTCTAGCGGCATACCCAATGAGCAGTTCTTC
CDR3: CASSLLVISSGIPNEQFF

J: TRBJ2-2
size: few
V: TRBV25-1
D: TRBD1
DNA: TGTGCCAGCAGCGAAATGGACAGGGATGCCGGGGAGCTGTTTTTT
CDR3: CASSEMDRDAGELFF

J: TRBJ1-4
size: NA
V: TRBV7-2
D: TRBD1
DNA: TGTGCCAGCAGCTTAAATGGACAGGGGGCAACTAATGAAAAACTGTTTTTT
CDR3: CASSLNGQGATNEKLFF

J: TRBJ2-1
size: few
V: TRBV9
D: NA
DNA: TGTGCCAGCAGCGACGCTCCCCAGAATGAGCAGTTCTTC
CDR3: CASSDAPQNEQFF

J: TRBJ2-1
size: few
V: TRBV5-1
D: TRBD2
DNA: TGCGCCAGCAGCTCAAGGACTAGGCCCTACAATGAGCAGTTCTTC
CDR3: CASSSRTRPYNEQFF